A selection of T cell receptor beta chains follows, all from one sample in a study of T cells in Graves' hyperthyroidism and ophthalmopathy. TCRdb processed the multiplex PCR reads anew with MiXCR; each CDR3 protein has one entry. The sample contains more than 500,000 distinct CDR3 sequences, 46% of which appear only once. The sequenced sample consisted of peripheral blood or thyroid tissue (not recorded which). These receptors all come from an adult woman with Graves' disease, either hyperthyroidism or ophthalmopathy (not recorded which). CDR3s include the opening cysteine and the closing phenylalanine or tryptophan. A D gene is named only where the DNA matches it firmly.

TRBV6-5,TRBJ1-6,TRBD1,CASSSQAQGGSPLHF
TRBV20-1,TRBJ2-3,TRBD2,CSASTSGSITDTQYF
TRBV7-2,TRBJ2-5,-,CASSPRGLAGQETQYF
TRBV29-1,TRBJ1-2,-,CSVEGGEDYGYTF
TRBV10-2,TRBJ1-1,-,CAGSLVEGLGGDIEAFF
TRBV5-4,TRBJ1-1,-,CASSSFGQKNTEAFF
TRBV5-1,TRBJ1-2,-,CASSDLVGADGYTF
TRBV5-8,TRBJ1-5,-,CASSETNQPQHF
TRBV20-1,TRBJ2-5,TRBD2,CSAASGEGRETQYF
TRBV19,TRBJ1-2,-,CASTNRGGRDYGYTF
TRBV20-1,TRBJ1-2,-,CSAHGLNYGYTF
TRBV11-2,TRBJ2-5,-,CASSSLTGYQETQYF
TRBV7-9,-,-,CASSLFGGGEQYF
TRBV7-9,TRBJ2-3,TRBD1,CASSLPSPGQGSQSESTDTQYF
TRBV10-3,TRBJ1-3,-,CAISESGSGNTIYF
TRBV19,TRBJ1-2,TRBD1,CASSTSRDSAYGYTF
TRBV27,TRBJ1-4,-,CASSLRVARSKLFF
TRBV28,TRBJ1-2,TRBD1,CASSSAPGQGHGYTF
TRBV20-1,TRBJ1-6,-,CSPMTANSPLHF
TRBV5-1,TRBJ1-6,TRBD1,CASRQTGQGILNSPLHF
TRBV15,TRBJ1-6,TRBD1,CATSSGGGDRGGSPLHF
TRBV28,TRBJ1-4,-,CASSLDGVTNEKLFF
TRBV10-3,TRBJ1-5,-,CAIHGEGSNQPQHF
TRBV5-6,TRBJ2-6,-,CASSANPGANVLTF
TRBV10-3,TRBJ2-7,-,CAISEGLGRSYEQYF
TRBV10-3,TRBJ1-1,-,CAISELHTEAFF
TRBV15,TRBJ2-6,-,CATSRDSLKAF
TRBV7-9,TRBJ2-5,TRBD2,CASRERGLAAETQYF
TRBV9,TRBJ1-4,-,CASSVEGHEKLFF
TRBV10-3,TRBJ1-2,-,CATTGTQYGYTF
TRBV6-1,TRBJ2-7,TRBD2,CASRVSRGSSYEQYF
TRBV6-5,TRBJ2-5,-,CASSFLLAETQYF
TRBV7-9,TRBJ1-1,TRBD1,CASSPDRGLEAFF
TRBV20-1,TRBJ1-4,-,CSARDYGRGGEKLFF
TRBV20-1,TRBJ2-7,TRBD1,CSAEQGQGGYEQYF
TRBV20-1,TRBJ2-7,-,CSAQDRIKTYEQYF
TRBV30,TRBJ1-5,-,CAWSGMGRPQHF
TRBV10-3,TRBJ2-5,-,CAISVTRAYQETQYF
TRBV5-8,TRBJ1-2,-,CASSRSEGGNYGYTF
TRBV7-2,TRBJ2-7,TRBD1,CASSLDRGVNEQYF
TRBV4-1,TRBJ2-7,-,CASSQFRDTPEQYF
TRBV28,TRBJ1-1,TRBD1,CACRSTGGTEAFF
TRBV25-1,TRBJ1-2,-,CASSEERNGYTF
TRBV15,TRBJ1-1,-,CATSRGGGLNTEAFF
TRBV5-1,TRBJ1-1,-,CTSCLLGHRNTEAFF
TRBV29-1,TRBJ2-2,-,CSVYVTGTGELFF
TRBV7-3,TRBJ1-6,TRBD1,CASSTYRGQAAGSPLHF
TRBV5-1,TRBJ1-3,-,CASSFGTSGNTIYF
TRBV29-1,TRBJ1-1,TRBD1,CSVETGGLNTEAFF
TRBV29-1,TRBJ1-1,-,CSVDRQLNTEAFF
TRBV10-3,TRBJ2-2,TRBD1,CAIRMTGGSGELFF
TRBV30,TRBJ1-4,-,CAFRGGYYEKLFF
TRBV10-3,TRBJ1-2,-,CAAGVNGYTF
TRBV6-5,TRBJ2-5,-,CASSYHPVGGLKTQYF